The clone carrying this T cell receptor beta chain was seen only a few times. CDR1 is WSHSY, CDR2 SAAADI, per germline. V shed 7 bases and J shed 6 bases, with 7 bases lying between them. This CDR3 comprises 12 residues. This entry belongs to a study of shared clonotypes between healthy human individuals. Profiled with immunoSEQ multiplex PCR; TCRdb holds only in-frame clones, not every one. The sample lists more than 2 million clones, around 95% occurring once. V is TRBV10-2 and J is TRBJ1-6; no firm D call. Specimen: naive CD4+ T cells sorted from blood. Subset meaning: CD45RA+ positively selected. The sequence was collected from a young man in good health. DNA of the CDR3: TGCGCCAGCAACCGCCTTAATTCACCCCTCCACTTT. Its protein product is CASNRLNSPLHF.